This T cell receptor beta chain was sequenced for a study of shared T cell receptors in the human thymus. CDR1 and CDR2 from the germline V gene are KGHSH and LQKENI. The ends lost 4 bases at V and 0 bases at J; junction bases unmatched: 2. The CDR3 is 14 residues long. Some clones are missing from TCRdb's copy, which holds only in-frame ones; the method was immunoSEQ multiplex PCR. The sample shows under 850,000 clones, 85% to 90% of them seen only once. This clone appeared a single time. These sequences were also reported in another study, on human thymus T cells.

This TCR derives from a boy under two years old with a congenital heart defect. The source material was thymocytes. The gene calls are TRBV18 and TRBJ2-7, with TRBD1 matching over 8 bases. CDR3 nucleotides: TGTGCCAGCTCACGGGGACAGGACTCCTACGAGCAGTACTTC. It yields the protein CASSRGQDSYEQYF.